This passage covers 21 T cell receptor beta chains from one sample sequenced in a study of blood T cell repertoires in COVID-19. Sequenced by immunoSEQ multiplex PCR; TCRdb stores in-frame clones only, minus some. This sample has some 510,000 clones, with 88% found just once. Sequencing was done on a sample of PBMCs or T cells enriched from blood (not recorded which). The receptors were sampled from a woman aged 40 to 50 who had recovered from COVID-19.

This chain connects TRBV7-8 to TRBJ1-2, with D tentatively TRBD1 (5 bases). CDR1 SGHVS and CDR2 FQNEAQ come from the germline V gene. This CDR3 contains 14 residues. The V end lost 7 bases, the J end lost 6 bases, and 18 bases lay between the germline ends. The CDR3 protein is CASTNSGGAHGYTF. The CDR3 nucleotides read TGTGCCAGCACAAATAGTGGAGGGGCTCATGGCTACACCTTC. Full variable domain (rest looked up from reference TRBV7-8 and TRBJ1-2): GAGVSQSPRYKVAKRGQDVALRCDPISGHVSLFWYQQALGQGPEFLTYFQNEAQLDKSGLPSDRFFAERPEGSVSTLKIQRTQQEDSAVYLCASTNSGGAHGYTFGSGTRLTVV.

The table lists this clone with a few counts. V usage is TRBV2 and J usage is TRBJ1-5, with 8 bases identical to TRBD1. V was pared by 6 bases and J by 4 bases, with 8 bases of the junction left unmatched. CDR3 length equals 15 residues. In germline, CDR1 is SNHLY, CDR2 FYNNEI. The CDR3 region has the DNA TGTGCCAGCAGGCCCCCAGGACAGGGAAATCAGCCCCAGCATTTT. Its translation is CASRPPGQGNQPQHF.

The gene calls are TRBV20-1 and TRBJ1-2, with TRBD1 as a possible D gene (5 bases). The CDR3 length is 13 residues. Germline CDR1 is DFQATT and CDR2 is SNEGSKA (reference sequence). Trimming took off 3 bases at V and 8 bases at J, with 16 bases between the two ends. Here the CDR3 reads CSASPGTVWGYTF. For the CDR3, the DNA is TGCAGTGCTAGTCCAGGGACTGTGTGGGGCTACACCTTC.

The CDR3 sequence is CASSLGRWRAPGELFF. The CDR3, as DNA: TGTGCCAGCAGCTTAGGGAGGTGGAGGGCCCCCGGGGAGCTGTTTTTT. The chain employs TRBV7-2 and TRBJ2-2; a possible D gene is TRBD2 (6 bases). Trimming shortened V by 1 base and J by 6 bases, and 15 bases separated the two germline ends. Germline V lookup: CDR1 SGHTA, CDR2 FQGNSA. The CDR3 extends over 16 amino acids.

V gene TRBV3-1 (or the pseudogene TRBV3-2) combines with J gene TRBJ1-2; D is unresolved. The V end lost 4 bases, the J end lost 2 bases, and 11 bases lay between the germline ends. The germline gives CDR1 LGHDT, CDR2 YNNKEL (reference sequence). This CDR3 contains 14 residues. The CDR3 coding sequence is TGTGCCAGCAGCCCCGGCAGGATCAACTATGGCTACACCTTC. Translation: CASSPGRINYGYTF.

This rearrangement joins TRBV2 to TRBJ1-4; TRBD1 is a possible D gene (5 bases). The V and J ends lost 2 bases and 7 bases respectively, with 14 bases between them. From germline, CDR1 is SNHLY and CDR2 FYNNEI. The CDR3 has 15 amino acids. CDR3 protein: CASSEWRGSGEKLFF. CDR3 DNA sequence: TGTGCCAGCAGTGAATGGAGGGGATCAGGTGAAAAACTGTTTTTT.

The J gene is TRBJ2-5, the V gene TRBV9; unclear D gene. Germline loops: CDR1 SGDLS, CDR2 YYNGEE. Trimming took 3 bases from V and 2 from J, leaving 2 bases between them. CDR3 length: 11 residues. In DNA, the CDR3 is TGTGCCAGCAGCGCGCAAGAGACCCAGTACTTC. Encoded protein: CASSAQETQYF.

The CDR3 nucleotides read TGCGCCAGCAGCGCCCGGACTGAGTACACTGAAGCTTTCTTT. Its translation: CASSARTEYTEAFF. This chain joins TRBV4-3 and TRBJ1-1; D is unresolved. Germline V gives CDR1 LGHNA, CDR2 YSLEER. V lost 5 bases and J lost 3, with 13 bases in between. This CDR3 spans 14 amino acids.

The chain carries TRBV7-8 and TRBJ1-2; possible D gene TRBD1, 5 bases. This CDR3 region has 15 residues. The V end lost 5 bases, the J end lost 5 bases, and 18 bases lay between the germline ends. Germline V gene sequence: CDR1 SGHVS, CDR2 FQNEAQ. CDR3 amino acids: CASSPHGGVHYGYTF. The CDR3 DNA is TGTGCCAGCAGCCCACACGGGGGAGTGCATTATGGCTACACCTTC.

Regarding this clone: The sample carries other DNA sequences with the same CDR3. V and J are TRBV20-1 and TRBJ2-1, with 8 bases identical to TRBD2. J lost 2 bases, V lost 3 bases, and 3 bases had no gene match. Germline loops: CDR1 DFQATT, CDR2 SNEGSKA (reference sequence). CDR3 length equals 14 residues. DNA for the CDR3: TGCAGTGCTAGTCGAGCGGGAGCCTACAATGAGCAGTTCTTC. Translated: CSASRAGAYNEQFF.

The genes are TRBV4-1 and TRBJ2-1; no clear D. Trimming took off 4 bases at V and 6 bases at J, with 7 bases between the two ends. This CDR3 is built from 12 residues. Germline assignment: CDR1 MGHRA and CDR2 YSYEKL. This chain's CDR3 is CASSPTVNEQFF. The CDR3 DNA follows: TGCGCCAGCAGCCCAACAGTCAATGAGCAGTTCTTC.

In regard to this clone: A clone one base away is much larger, so this may be a read error. The chain has TRBV7-8 and TRBJ2-7; D gene ambiguous. Germline lookup yields CDR1 SGHVS and CDR2 FQNEAQ. The CDR3 has 11 residues. Trimming cost V 4 bases and J 2 bases, with 3 bases left between them. The CDR3 spells CASSSTYEQYF. The CDR3 DNA reads as TGTGCCAGCAGCTCAACCTACGAGCAGTACTTC.

The chain is built from TRBV7-9 and TRBJ1-1; a possible D gene is TRBD1 (6 bases). V shed 1 base and J shed 1 base, with 16 bases lying between them. CDR1 SEHNR and CDR2 FQNEAQ come from the germline V gene (reference sequence). This CDR3 is 17 amino acids long. The CDR3 DNA reads as TGTGCCAGCAGCTTAGTCAGGGGAGACAGACGGAACACTGAAGCTTTCTTT. This gives the protein CASSLVRGDRRNTEAFF.

CDR3 nucleotides: TGTGCCAGCAGCTTCCCGCGCGGAACCCTCTACGAGCAGTACTTC. Protein sequence: CASSFPRGTLYEQYF. V is TRBV11-3 and J is TRBJ2-7, with D unresolved. The CDR3 sequence is 15 residues long. Germline loops: CDR1 SGHNT, CDR2 YENEEA. V was trimmed by 3 bases and J by 3 bases, leaving 15 bases between them.

This clone has just one count. The genes are TRBV6-2 or TRBV6-3 and TRBJ2-7; 8 positions match TRBD2. Germline loops: CDR1 MNHEY, CDR2 SVGEGT. V was pared by 5 bases and J by 2 bases, with 8 bases of the junction left unmatched. CDR3 size: 15 residues. CDR3 loop: CASSNLAGMAYEQYF. In DNA, the CDR3 is TGTGCCAGCAGTAACTTAGCGGGAATGGCCTACGAGCAGTACTTC.

The CDR3 is CASSASGYRGEQYF. The CDR3 nucleotides are TGTGCCAGCTCCGCTTCGGGGTACCGGGGCGAGCAGTACTTC. V usage is TRBV18 and J usage is TRBJ2-7, with D possibly being TRBD2 (5 bases). This CDR3 has 14 residues. The V gene's germline CDR1 is KGHSH and CDR2 LQKENI. Between the trimmed V and J ends, which lost 6 bases and 6 bases, there was a span of 18 bases.

The chain combines TRBV7-2 with TRBJ2-3, with TRBD2 identical over 8 bases. The CDR3 extends over 16 amino acids. V was pared by 5 bases and J by 2 bases, with 9 bases of the junction left unmatched. CDR1 SGHTA and CDR2 FQGNSA come from the germline V gene. CDR3 bases: TGTGCCAGCAGCAAATCTCAAGCGGGGGACACAGATACGCAGTATTTT. Translating it yields CASSKSQAGDTDTQYF. Using reference TRBV7-2 and TRBJ2-3 for the parts outside the CDR3, the full variable domain is GAGVSQSPSNKVTEKGKDVELRCDPISGHTALYWYRQSLGQGLEFLIYFQGNSAPDKSGLPSDRFSAERTGGSVSTLTIQRTQQEDSAVYLCASSKSQAGDTDTQYFGPGTRLTVL.

The CDR3 sequence: CASSQESTNTGELFF. The CDR3 bases are TGCGCCAGCAGCCAAGAATCCACGAACACCGGGGAGCTGTTTTTT. The V and J genes are TRBV4-3 and TRBJ2-2; the D is unclear. CDR1 LGHNA and CDR2 YSLEER come from the germline V gene. Trimming left V 0 bases short and J 0 bases short, with 5 bases between. The CDR3 covers 15 residues.

This clone was seen more than once but under ten times. Other DNA sequences within the sample encode an identical CDR3. The rearrangement uses TRBV27 and TRBJ1-6, with 8 bases that match TRBD1. The V gene's germline CDR1 is MNHEY and CDR2 SMNVEV (reference sequence). The CDR3 spans 14 residues. V lost 2 bases and J lost 8; bases outside the gene matches: 2. As DNA, the CDR3 is TGTGCCAGCAGTTTAGACAGGGGCTATTCACCCCTCCACTTT. As protein: CASSLDRGYSPLHF.

This chain joins TRBV5-1 and TRBJ2-1; 8 bases fit TRBD2. Germline CDR1 and CDR2: SGHRS and YFSETQ. The CDR3 spans 14 residues. J lost 8 bases, V lost 2 bases, and 6 bases had no gene match. The CDR3 sequence: CASSLTSGRHEQFF. The CDR3 DNA follows: TGCGCCAGCAGCTTAACTAGCGGTCGACATGAGCAGTTCTTC.

The chain is built from TRBV18 and TRBJ2-3, with D uncertain. Germline V gene data show CDR1 as KGHSH and CDR2 as LQKENI. The CDR3 extends over 12 amino acids. V lost 4 bases and J lost 5, with 7 bases in between. The CDR3 bases are TGTGCCAGCTCACATACTGGAGATACGCAGTATTTT. It specifies CASSHTGDTQYF.